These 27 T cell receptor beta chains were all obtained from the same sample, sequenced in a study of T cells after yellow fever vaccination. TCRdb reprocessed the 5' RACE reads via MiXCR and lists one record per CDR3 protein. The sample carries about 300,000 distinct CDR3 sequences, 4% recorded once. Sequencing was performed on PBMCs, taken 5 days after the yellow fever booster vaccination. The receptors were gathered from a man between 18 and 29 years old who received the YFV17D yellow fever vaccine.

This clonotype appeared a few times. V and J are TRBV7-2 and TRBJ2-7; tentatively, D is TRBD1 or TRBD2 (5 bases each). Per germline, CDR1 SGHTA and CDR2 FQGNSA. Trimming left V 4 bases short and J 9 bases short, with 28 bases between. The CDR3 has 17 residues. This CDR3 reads CASSSYHWDQGPTPQYF. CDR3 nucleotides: TGTGCCAGCAGCTCTTACCATTGGGATCAGGGACCTACGCCGCAGTACTTC. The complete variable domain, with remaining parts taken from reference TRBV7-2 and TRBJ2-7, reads GAGVSQSPSNKVTEKGKDVELRCDPISGHTALYWYRQSLGQGLEFLIYFQGNSAPDKSGLPSDRFSAERTGGSVSTLTIQRTQQEDSAVYLCASSSYHWDQGPTPQYFGPGTRLTVT.

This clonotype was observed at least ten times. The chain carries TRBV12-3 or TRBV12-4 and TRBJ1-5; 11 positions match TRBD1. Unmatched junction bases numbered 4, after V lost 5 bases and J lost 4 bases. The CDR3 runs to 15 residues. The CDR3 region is CASSTGQGANQPQHF. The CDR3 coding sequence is TGTGCCAGCAGTACCGGACAGGGGGCGAATCAGCCCCAGCATTTT.

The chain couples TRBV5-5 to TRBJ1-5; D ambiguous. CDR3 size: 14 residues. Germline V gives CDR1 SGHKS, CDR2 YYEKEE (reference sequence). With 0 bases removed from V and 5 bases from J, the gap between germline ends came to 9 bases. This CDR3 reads CASSLDGVDQPQHF. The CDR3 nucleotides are TGTGCCAGCAGCTTGGACGGAGTTGATCAGCCCCAGCATTTT. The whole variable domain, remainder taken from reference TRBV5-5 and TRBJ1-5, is DAGVTQSPTHLIKTRGQQVTLRCSPISGHKSVSWYQQVLGQGPQFIFQYYEKEERGRGNFPDRFSARQFPNYSSELNVNALLLGDSALYLCASSLDGVDQPQHFGDGTRLSIL.

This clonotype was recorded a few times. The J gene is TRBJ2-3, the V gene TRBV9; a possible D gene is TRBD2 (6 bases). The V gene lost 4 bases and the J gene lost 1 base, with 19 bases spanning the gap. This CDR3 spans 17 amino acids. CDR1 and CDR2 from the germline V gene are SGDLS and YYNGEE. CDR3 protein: CASSSRLDYWGTDTQYF. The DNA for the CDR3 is TGTGCCAGCAGCTCCCGACTAGACTACTGGGGCACAGATACGCAGTATTTT.

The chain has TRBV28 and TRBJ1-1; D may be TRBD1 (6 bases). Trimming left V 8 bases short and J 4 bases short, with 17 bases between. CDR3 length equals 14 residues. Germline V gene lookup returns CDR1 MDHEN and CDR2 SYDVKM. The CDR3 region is CASVKRGGRTEAFF. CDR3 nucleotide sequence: TGTGCCAGCGTGAAAAGAGGGGGACGCACTGAAGCTTTCTTT. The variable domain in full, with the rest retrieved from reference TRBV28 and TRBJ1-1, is DVKVTQSSRYLVKRTGEKVFLECVQDMDHENMFWYRQDPGLGLRLIYFSYDVKMKEKGDIPEGYSVSREKKERFSLILESASTNQTSMYLCASVKRGGRTEAFFGQGTRLTVV.

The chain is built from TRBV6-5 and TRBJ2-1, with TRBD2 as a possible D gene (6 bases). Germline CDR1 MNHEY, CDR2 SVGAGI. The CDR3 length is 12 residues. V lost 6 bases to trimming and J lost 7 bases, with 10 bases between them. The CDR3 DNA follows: TGTGCCAGCAGGGGGGGAAGGAATGAGCAGTTCTTC. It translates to CASRGGRNEQFF.

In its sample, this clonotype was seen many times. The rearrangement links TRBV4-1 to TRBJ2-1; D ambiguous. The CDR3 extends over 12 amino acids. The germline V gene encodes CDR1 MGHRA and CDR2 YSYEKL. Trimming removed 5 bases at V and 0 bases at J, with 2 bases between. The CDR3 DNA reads TGCGCCAGCAGCGACTCCTACAATGAGCAGTTCTTC. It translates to CASSDSYNEQFF.

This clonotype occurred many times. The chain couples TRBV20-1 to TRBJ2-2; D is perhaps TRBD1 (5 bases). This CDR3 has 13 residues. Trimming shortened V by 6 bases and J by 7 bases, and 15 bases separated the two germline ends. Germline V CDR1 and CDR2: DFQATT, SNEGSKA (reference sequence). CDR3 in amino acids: CSANTATGGELFF. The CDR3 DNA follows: TGCAGTGCAAATACGGCAACAGGCGGGGAGCTGTTTTTT.

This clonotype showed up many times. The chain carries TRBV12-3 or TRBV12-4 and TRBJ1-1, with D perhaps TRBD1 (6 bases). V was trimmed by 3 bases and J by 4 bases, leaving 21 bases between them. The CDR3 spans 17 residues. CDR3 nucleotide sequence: TGTGCCAGCAGTTTCGGGGGGGCGCGATTAGGTAGCACTGAAGCTTTCTTT. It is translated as CASSFGGARLGSTEAFF.

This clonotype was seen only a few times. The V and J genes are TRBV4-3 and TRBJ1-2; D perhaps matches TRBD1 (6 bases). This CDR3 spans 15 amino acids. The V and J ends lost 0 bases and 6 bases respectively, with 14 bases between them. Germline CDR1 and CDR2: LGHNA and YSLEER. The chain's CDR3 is CASSQEWTAGDGYTF. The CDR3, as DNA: TGCGCCAGCAGCCAAGAATGGACAGCGGGGGATGGCTACACCTTC.

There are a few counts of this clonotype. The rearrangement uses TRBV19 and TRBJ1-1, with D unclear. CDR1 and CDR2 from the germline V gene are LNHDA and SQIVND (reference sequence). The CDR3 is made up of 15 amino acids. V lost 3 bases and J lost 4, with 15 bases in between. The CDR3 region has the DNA TGTGCCAGTAGTATCAGCTCCAGGTTTGGCACTGAAGCTTTCTTT. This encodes CASSISSRFGTEAFF.

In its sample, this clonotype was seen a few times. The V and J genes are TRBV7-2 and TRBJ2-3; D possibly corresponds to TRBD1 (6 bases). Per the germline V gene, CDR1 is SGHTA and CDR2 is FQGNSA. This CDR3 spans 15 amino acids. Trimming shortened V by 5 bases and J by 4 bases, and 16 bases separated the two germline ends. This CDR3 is CASSPTGSRADTQYF. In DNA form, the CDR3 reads TGTGCCAGCAGCCCGACAGGCAGCCGCGCAGATACGCAGTATTTT. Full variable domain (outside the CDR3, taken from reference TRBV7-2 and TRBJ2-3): GAGVSQSPSNKVTEKGKDVELRCDPISGHTALYWYRQSLGQGLEFLIYFQGNSAPDKSGLPSDRFSAERTGGSVSTLTIQRTQQEDSAVYLCASSPTGSRADTQYFGPGTRLTVL.

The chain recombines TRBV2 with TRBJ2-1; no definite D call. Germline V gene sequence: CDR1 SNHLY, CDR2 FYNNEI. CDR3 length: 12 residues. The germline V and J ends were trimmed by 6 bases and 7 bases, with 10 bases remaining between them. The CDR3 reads CASRGWGNEQFF. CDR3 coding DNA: TGTGCCAGCAGAGGGTGGGGTAATGAGCAGTTCTTC.

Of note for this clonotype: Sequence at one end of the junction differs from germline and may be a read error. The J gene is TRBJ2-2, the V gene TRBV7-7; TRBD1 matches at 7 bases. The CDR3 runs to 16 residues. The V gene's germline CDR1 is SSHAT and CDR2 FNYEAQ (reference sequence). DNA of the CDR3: TGTGCTAGCAGCCTGGGACAGTCAGCGAACACCGGGGAGCTGTTTTTT. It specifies CASSLGQSANTGELFF.

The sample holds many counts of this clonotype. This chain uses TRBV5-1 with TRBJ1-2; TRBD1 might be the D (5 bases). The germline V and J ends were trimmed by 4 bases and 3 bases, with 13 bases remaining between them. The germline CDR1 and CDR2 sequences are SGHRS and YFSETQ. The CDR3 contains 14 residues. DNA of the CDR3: TGCGCCAGCAGCGAAGGTCGGGGGTACTATGGCTACACCTTC. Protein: CASSEGRGYYGYTF.

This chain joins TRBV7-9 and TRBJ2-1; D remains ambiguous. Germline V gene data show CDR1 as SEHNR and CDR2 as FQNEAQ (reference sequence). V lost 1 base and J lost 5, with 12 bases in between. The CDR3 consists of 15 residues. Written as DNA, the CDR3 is TGTGCCAGCAGCTTAGTCCAACTTGCGAACAATGAGCAGTTCTTC. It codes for CASSLVQLANNEQFF.

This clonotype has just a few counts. The CDR3 protein is CSARDLSRHTGELFF. CDR3 DNA sequence: TGCAGTGCTAGAGATCTTAGCAGACACACCGGGGAGCTGTTTTTT. V gene TRBV20-1 combines with J gene TRBJ2-2; D unresolved. The V and J ends lost 0 bases and 3 bases respectively, with 11 bases between them. This CDR3 is 15 amino acids long. CDR1 is DFQATT and CDR2 is SNEGSKA in the germline V gene (reference sequence).

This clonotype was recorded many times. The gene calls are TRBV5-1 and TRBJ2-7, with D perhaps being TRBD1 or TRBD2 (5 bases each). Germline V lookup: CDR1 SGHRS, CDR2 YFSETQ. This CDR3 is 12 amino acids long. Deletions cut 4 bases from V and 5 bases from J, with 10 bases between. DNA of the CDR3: TGCGCCAGCAGCCGGGGCGAGAACGAGCAGTACTTC. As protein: CASSRGENEQYF.

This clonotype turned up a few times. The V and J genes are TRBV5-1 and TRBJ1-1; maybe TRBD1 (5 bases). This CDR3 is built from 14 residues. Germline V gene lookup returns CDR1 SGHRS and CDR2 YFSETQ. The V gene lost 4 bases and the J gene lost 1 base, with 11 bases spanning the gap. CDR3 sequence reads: CASSPDTENTEAFF. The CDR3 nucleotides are TGCGCCAGCAGCCCGGACACCGAGAACACTGAAGCTTTCTTT.

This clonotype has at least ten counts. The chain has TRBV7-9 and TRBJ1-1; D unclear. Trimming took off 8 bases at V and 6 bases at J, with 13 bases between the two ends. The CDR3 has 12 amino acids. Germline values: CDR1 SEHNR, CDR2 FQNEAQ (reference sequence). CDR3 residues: CASARELSEAFF. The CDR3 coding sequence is TGTGCCAGCGCCCGGGAGCTCTCTGAAGCTTTCTTT.

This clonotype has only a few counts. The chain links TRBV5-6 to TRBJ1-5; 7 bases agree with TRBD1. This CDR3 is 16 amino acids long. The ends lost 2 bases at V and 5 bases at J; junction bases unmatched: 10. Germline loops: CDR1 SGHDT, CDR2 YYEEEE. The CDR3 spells CASSFFGRGEDQPQHF. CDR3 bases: TGTGCCAGCAGCTTTTTTGGCAGGGGGGAGGATCAGCCCCAGCATTTT. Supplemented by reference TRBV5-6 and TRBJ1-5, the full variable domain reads DAGVTQSPTHLIKTRGQQVTLRCSPKSGHDTVSWYQQALGQGPQFIFQYYEEEERQRGNFPDRFSGHQFPNYSSELNVNALLLGDSALYLCASSFFGRGEDQPQHFGDGTRLSIL.

DNA of the CDR3: TGTGCCAGCAGCCTCACCCAGTTCAGGGGGCAGGCTAATGAAAAACTGTTTTTT. Its protein is CASSLTQFRGQANEKLFF. V is TRBV28 and J is TRBJ1-4, with TRBD1 matching over 8 bases. This CDR3 is built from 18 residues. The ends lost 6 bases at V and 3 bases at J; junction bases unmatched: 15. CDR1 is MDHEN, CDR2 SYDVKM, per germline.

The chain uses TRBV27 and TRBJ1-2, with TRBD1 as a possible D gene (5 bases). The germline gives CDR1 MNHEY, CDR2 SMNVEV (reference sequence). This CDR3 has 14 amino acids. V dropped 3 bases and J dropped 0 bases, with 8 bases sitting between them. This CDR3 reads CASSLWGANYGYTF. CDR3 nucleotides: TGTGCCAGCAGTTTGTGGGGGGCTAACTATGGCTACACCTTC.

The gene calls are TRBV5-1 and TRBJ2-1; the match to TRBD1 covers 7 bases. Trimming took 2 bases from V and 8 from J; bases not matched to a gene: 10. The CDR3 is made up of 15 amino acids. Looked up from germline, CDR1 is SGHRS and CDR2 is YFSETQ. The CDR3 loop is CASSFSTGVFDEQFF. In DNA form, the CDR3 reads TGCGCCAGCAGCTTTAGTACAGGGGTGTTTGATGAGCAGTTCTTC.

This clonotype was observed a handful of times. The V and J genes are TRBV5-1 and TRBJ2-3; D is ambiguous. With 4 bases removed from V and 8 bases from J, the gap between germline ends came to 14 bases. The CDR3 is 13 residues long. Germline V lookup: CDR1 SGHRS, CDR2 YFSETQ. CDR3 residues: CASSPPSPGTQYF. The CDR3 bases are TGCGCCAGCAGCCCCCCTTCCCCCGGTACGCAGTATTTT.

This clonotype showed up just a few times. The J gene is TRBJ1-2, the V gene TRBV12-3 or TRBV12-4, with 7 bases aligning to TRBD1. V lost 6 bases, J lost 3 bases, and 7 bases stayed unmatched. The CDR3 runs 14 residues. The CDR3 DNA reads TGTGCCAGCAGACGACAGGGTTATCACTATGGCTACACCTTC. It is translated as CASRRQGYHYGYTF.

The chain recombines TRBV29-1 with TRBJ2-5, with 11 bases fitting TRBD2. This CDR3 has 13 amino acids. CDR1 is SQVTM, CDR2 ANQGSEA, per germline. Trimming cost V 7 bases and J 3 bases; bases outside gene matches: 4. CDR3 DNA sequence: TGCAGCGATGTAGCGGGGGGGAAAGAGACCCAGTACTTC. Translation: CSDVAGGKETQYF.